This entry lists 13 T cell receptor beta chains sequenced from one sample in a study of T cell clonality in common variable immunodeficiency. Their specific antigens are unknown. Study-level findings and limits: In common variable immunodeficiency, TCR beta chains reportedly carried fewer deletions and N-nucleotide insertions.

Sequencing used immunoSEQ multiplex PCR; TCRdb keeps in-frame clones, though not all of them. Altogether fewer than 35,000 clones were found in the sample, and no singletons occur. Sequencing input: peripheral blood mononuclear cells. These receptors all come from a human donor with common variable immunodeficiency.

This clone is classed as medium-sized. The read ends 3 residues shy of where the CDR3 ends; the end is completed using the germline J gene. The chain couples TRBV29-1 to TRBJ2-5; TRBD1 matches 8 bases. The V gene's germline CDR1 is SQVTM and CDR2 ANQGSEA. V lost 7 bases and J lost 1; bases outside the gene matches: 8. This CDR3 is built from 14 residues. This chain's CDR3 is CSANPGTGQETQYF. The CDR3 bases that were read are TGCAGCGCCAATCCCGGGACAGGCCAAGAGACC. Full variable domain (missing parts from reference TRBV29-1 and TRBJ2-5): SAVISQKPSRDICQRGTSLTIQCQVDSQVTMMFWYRQQPGQSLTLIATANQGSEATYESGFVIDKFPISRPNLTFSTLTVSNMSPEDSSIYLCSANPGTGQETQYFGPGTRLLVL.

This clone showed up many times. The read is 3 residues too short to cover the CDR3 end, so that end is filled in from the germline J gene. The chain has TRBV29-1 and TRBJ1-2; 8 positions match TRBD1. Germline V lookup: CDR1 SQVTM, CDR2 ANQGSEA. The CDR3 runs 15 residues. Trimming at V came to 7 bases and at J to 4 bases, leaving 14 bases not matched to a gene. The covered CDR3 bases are TGCAGCGCGACAGGGGCGCGGGATCCGTTCTATGGC. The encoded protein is CSATGARDPFYG. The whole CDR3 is CSATGARDPFYGYTF. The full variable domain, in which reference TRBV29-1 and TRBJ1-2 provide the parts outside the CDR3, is SAVISQKPSRDICQRGTSLTIQCQVDSQVTMMFWYRQQPGQSLTLIATANQGSEATYESGFVIDKFPISRPNLTFSTLTVSNMSPEDSSIYLCSATGARDPFYGYTFGSGTRLTVV.

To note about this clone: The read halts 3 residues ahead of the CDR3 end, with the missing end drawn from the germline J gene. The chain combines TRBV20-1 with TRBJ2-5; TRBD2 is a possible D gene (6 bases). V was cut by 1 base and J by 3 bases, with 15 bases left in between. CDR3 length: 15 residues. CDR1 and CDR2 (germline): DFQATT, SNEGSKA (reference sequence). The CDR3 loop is CSARVQGLTKETQYF. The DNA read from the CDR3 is TGCAGTGCTAGAGTGCAGGGACTGACCAAAGAGACC.

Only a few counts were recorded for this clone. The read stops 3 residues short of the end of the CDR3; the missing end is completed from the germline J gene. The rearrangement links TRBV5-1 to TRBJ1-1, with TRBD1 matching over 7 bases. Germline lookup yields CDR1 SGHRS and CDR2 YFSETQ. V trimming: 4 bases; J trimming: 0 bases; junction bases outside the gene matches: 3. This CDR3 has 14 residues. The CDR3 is CASSEGQLNTEAFF. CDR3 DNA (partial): TGCGCCAGCAGCGAGGGACAGTTGAACACTGAA.

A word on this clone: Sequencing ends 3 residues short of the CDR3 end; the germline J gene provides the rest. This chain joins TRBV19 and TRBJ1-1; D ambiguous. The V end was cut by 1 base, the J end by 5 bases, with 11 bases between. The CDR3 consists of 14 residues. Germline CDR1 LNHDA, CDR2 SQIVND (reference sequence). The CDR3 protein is CASSIGGSTTEAFF. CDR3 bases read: TGTGCCAGTAGTATAGGAGGCAGTACGACTGAA.

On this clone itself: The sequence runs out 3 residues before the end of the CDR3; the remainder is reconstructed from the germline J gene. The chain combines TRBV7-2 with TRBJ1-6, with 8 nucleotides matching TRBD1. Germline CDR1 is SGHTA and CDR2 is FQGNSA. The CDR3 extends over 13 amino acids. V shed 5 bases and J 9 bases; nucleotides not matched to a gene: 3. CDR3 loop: CASSATGGSPLHF. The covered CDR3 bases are TGTGCCAGCAGCGCCACAGGGGGTTCACCC.

CDR3 in amino acids: CASSGRGRANEKLFF. The covered CDR3 bases are TGTGCCAGCAGTGGCAGGGGGCGGGCTAATGAAAAA. The rearrangement links TRBV6-1 to TRBJ1-4, with TRBD1 matching over 8 bases. The read terminates 3 residues before the CDR3 end, so the remaining end is supplied by the germline J gene. Germline CDR1 reads MNHNS; CDR2 reads SASEGT. Losses at the gene ends were 4 bases for V and 3 bases for J; bases not matched to a gene: 4. The CDR3 covers 15 residues.

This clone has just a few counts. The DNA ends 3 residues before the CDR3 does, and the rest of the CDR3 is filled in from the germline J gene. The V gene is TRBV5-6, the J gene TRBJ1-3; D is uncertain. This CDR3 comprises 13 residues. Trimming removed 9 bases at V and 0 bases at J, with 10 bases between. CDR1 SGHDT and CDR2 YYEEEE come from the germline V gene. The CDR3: CANLLSSGNTIYF. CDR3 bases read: TGTGCCAACCTACTGAGCTCTGGAAACACC.

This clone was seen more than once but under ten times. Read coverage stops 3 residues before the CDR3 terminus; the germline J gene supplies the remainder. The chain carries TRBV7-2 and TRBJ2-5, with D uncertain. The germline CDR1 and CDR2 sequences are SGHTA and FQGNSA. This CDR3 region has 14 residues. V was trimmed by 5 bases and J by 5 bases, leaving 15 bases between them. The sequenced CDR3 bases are TGTGCCAGCAGCCCCCAGAACAGTCCCGAGACC. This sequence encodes CASSPQNSPET. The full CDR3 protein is CASSPQNSPETQYF. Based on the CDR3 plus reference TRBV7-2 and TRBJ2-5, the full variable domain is GAGVSQSPSNKVTEKGKDVELRCDPISGHTALYWYRQSLGQGLEFLIYFQGNSAPDKSGLPSDRFSAERTGGSVSTLTIQRTQQEDSAVYLCASSPQNSPETQYFGPGTRLLVL.

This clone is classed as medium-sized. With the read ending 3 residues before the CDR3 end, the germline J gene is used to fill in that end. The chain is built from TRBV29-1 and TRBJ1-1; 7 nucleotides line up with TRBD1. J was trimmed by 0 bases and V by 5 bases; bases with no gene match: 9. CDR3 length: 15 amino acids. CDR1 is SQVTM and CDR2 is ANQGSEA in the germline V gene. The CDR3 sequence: CSVIAGGGMNTEAFF. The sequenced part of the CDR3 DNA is TGCAGCGTTATCGCAGGGGGAGGCATGAACACTGAA. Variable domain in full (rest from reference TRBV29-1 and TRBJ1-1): SAVISQKPSRDICQRGTSLTIQCQVDSQVTMMFWYRQQPGQSLTLIATANQGSEATYESGFVIDKFPISRPNLTFSTLTVSNMSPEDSSIYLCSVIAGGGMNTEAFFGQGTRLTVV.

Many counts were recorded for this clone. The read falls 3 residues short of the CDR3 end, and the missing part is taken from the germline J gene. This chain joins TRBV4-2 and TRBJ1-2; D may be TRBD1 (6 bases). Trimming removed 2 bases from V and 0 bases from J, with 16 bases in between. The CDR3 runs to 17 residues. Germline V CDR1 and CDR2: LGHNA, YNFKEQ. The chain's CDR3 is CASSQFGSGTSNYGYTF. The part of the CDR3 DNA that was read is TGTGCCAGCAGCCAATTCGGGTCCGGGACATCTAACTATGGC.

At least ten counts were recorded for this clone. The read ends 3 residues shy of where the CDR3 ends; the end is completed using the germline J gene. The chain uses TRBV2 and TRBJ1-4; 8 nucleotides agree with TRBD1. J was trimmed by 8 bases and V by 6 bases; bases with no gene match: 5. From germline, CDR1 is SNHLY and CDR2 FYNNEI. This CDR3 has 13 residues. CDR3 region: CASRGTGGEKLFF. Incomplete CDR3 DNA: TGTGCCAGCAGAGGGACAGGAGGGGAAAAA.

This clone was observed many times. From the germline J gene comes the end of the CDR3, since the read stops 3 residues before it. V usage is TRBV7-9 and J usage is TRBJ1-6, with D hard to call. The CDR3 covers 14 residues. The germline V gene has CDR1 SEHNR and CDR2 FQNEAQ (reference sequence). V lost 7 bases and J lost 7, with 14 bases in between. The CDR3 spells CASTLTVGNSPLHF. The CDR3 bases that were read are TGTGCCAGCACCCTAACCGTGGGCAATTCACCC.